This record looks at one T cell receptor beta chain sequence and its context. This CDR3 has 15 residues. The V end lost 5 bases, the J end lost 6 bases, and 17 bases lay between the germline ends. CDR1 and CDR2 (germline): MDHEN, SYDVKM. Assay: immunoSEQ multiplex PCR; the TCRdb copy retains only in-frame clones and omits some. In the table there are roughly 450,000 clones, less than 95% of which are singletons. These data come from a study of blood T cell repertoires in COVID-19. The study assigned cohorts using participant-reported clinical history. Before being deemed recovered, Cohort 3 donors had two negative PCRs, clearance, or symptom resolution.

The sample comprised PBMCs or T cells enriched from blood (not recorded which). This chain joins TRBV28 and TRBJ1-5; D might be TRBD1 (6 bases). This sequence was found in a man younger than 35 who had recovered from COVID-19. CDR3 bases: TGTGCCAGCAGTGAGTCCGGGGGGCGTATTCAGCCCCAGCATTTT. It encodes CASSESGGRIQPQHF.